This paragraph reports one T cell receptor beta chain. The target antigen is unknown. The data are from a study of T cell responses to AZD1222 COVID-19 vaccine. Findings of the study overall: Reports say nearly half of spike-specific TCRs go after unmutated variant regions. Repertoire sampling happened only post peak T cell response.

Sequencing used immunoSEQ multiplex PCR; TCRdb keeps in-frame clones, though not all of them. The data show 25,000 to 35,000 clones, with roughly 90% seen just once and 1% to 1.5% held by the top ten. Unmatched junction bases numbered 4, after V lost 2 bases and J lost 1 base. Germline V gene sequence: CDR1 SGHVS, CDR2 FQNEAQ. The CDR3 is 16 amino acids. Sequenced material: peripheral blood, taken on day 0 of AZD1222 vaccination. The chain links TRBV7-8 to TRBJ2-2; 7 nucleotides line up with TRBD2. This clonotype was sampled from an adult in good health. DNA of the CDR3: TGTGCCAGCAGCTTAAGCGGCGGGGGGAACACCGGGGAGCTGTTTTTT. Its protein product is CASSLSGGGNTGELFF.